Each of the 19 T cell receptor beta chains below was sequenced from the same sample in a study of vaccination and CD4 T cells after COVID-19. The treatment was: roughly 10-day PBMC culture with coronavirus spike peptide pools or control peptides (ViraFEST assay). These receptors are not linked to any known antigen. The Oncomine TCR Beta short-read assay was applied to DNA of cultured CD4+ T cells. TCRdb re-analysed the PCR reads in MiXCR, keeping a single row per CDR3 protein. Of around 7,100 distinct CDR3 sequences in the sample, 73% are singletons; the top ten hold 16%. Sequencing was carried out using CD4+ T cells from blood, cultured in vitro. These receptors originate from a human donor who had recovered from COVID-19.

The genes are TRBV27 and TRBJ1-6; 7 positions agree with TRBD1. The germline CDR1 and CDR2 sequences are MNHEY and SMNVEV (reference sequence). This CDR3 region has 13 residues. Trimming at V came to 8 bases and at J to 12 bases, leaving 10 bases not matched to a gene. The CDR3 DNA sequence: TGTGCCAGCGCGAGGGGGACAGAGAGACCCCTCCACTTT. Its protein product is CASARGTERPLHF.

The V gene is TRBV20-1, the J gene TRBJ2-5; 7 nucleotides line up with TRBD2. Trimming at V came to 3 bases and at J to 1 base, leaving 5 bases not matched to a gene. The CDR3 spans 14 residues. CDR1 is DFQATT and CDR2 is SNEGSKA in the germline V gene (reference sequence). The DNA of the CDR3 is TGCAGTGCTAGGGGGGGGTTCCTCCAAGAGACCCAGTACTTC. Translating it yields CSARGGFLQETQYF.

J is TRBJ2-2 and V is TRBV11-3; D perhaps matches TRBD2 (5 bases). Trimming took off 1 base at V and 0 bases at J, with 6 bases between the two ends. CDR3 length equals 15 residues. Germline V gives CDR1 SGHNT, CDR2 YENEEA. The CDR3 is CASSLGGSNTGELFF. In DNA, the CDR3 is TGTGCCAGCAGCTTAGGCGGGTCGAACACCGGGGAGCTGTTTTTT.

This chain links TRBV20-1 with TRBJ1-4, with unresolved D. This CDR3 contains 13 residues. Trimming took off 3 bases at V and 4 bases at J, with 9 bases between the two ends. Germline CDR1 is DFQATT and CDR2 is SNEGSKA (reference sequence). DNA for the CDR3: TGCAGTGCTAGTAGGGAGGATAATGAAAAACTGTTTTTT. Amino acids: CSASREDNEKLFF.

This clonotype appeared a single time. The chain joins TRBV7-8 to TRBJ1-6; possible D gene TRBD1, 5 bases. Per the germline V gene, CDR1 is SGHVS and CDR2 is FQNEAQ. This CDR3 has 15 amino acids. Trimming pared 5 bases from V and 0 bases from J, leaving 8 bases between. Written as DNA, the CDR3 is TGTGCCAGCAGCGAGGGGAGCTCCTATAATTCACCCCTCCACTTT. The encoded protein is CASSEGSSYNSPLHF.

This sequence joins TRBV7-6 and TRBJ2-5, with 9 bases fitting TRBD1. The germline V gene encodes CDR1 SGHVS and CDR2 FNYEAQ. This CDR3 contains 14 residues. V was pared by 1 base and J by 5 bases, with 2 bases of the junction left unmatched. The DNA of the CDR3 is TGTGCCAGCAGCTTAGGGACAGGGGTCGAGACCCAGTACTTC. This sequence encodes CASSLGTGVETQYF.

The V and J genes are TRBV7-2 and TRBJ1-5; D gene uncertain. V was pared by 5 bases and J by 7 bases, with 12 bases between. The CDR3 runs to 13 residues. Germline CDR1 SGHTA, CDR2 FQGNSA. For the CDR3, the DNA is TGTGCCAGCAGCCCACCAGGTAGACAGCCCCAGCATTTT. This gives the protein CASSPPGRQPQHF.

This chain uses TRBV27 with TRBJ2-7, with 8 bases matching TRBD2. The germline CDR1 and CDR2 sequences are MNHEY and SMNVEV (reference sequence). This CDR3 contains 15 residues. Trimming at V came to 6 bases and at J to 6 bases, leaving 13 bases not matched to a gene. CDR3 DNA sequence: TGTGCCAGCAGCCCCCTAGGAGCGGGAGAGTTCGAGCAGTACTTC. The encoded protein is CASSPLGAGEFEQYF.

This chain connects TRBV6-1 to TRBJ2-3, with a weak D call TRBD1 (6 bases). CDR1 and CDR2 from the germline V gene are MNHNS and SASEGT. CDR3 length: 11 amino acids. Trimming pared 5 bases from V and 8 bases from J, leaving 8 bases between. Here the CDR3 reads CASSTGFTQYF. In DNA form, the CDR3 reads TGTGCCAGCAGTACAGGGTTTACGCAGTATTTT.

V is TRBV28 and J is TRBJ1-1; D uncertain. CDR1 is MDHEN, CDR2 SYDVKM, per germline. V was cut by 9 bases and J by 2 bases, with 22 bases left in between. This CDR3 spans 16 amino acids. The CDR3 DNA sequence: TGTGCCAGTCCACCCCCCCTTATGGGAGCTAACACTGAAGCTTTCTTT. It codes for CASPPPLMGANTEAFF.

This chain connects TRBV7-2 to TRBJ2-7; D is unclear. The CDR3 sequence is 15 residues long. The germline CDR1 and CDR2 sequences are SGHTA and FQGNSA. Trimming stripped 5 bases from V and 0 bases from J, with 14 bases between. CDR3 loop: CASSPPDLSSYEQYF. CDR3 sequence (DNA): TGTGCCAGCAGCCCCCCCGATCTTAGCTCCTACGAGCAGTACTTC.

This clonotype was counted once. The chain has TRBV7-9 and TRBJ2-3; 11 positions match TRBD2. The V gene's germline CDR1 is SEHNR and CDR2 FQNEAQ (reference sequence). With 5 bases clipped from V and 0 bases from J, the junction kept 7 bases outside the gene matches. This CDR3 spans 17 amino acids. CDR3: CASSPRTSGPSTDTQYF. CDR3 bases: TGTGCCAGCAGCCCCCGGACTAGCGGGCCTAGCACAGATACGCAGTATTTT.

The gene calls are TRBV20-1 and TRBJ2-7, with D unclear. Trimming pared 3 bases from V and 5 bases from J, leaving 8 bases between. Germline lookup yields CDR1 DFQATT and CDR2 SNEGSKA (reference sequence). There are 11 residues in the CDR3. The CDR3, as DNA: TGCAGTGCTAGTGTCAGCCACGAGCAGTACTTC. It translates to CSASVSHEQYF.

The V and J genes are TRBV12-3 or TRBV12-4 and TRBJ1-1; 11 nucleotides agree with TRBD1. The CDR3 is 16 amino acids. J lost 3 bases, V lost 7 bases, and 10 bases had no gene match. As DNA, the CDR3 is TGTGCCAGCAACCCCGGACAGGGGGCGACTTACACTGAAGCTTTCTTT. This translates into CASNPGQGATYTEAFF.

The chain recombines TRBV6-2 or TRBV6-3 with TRBJ2-2; 8 nucleotides align to TRBD1. Trimming at V came to 6 bases and at J to 0 bases, leaving 9 bases not matched to a gene. The CDR3 contains 17 residues. Germline values: CDR1 MNHEY, CDR2 SVGEGT. The CDR3 sequence: CASRVETGASNTGELFF. The CDR3 bases are TGTGCCAGCAGAGTAGAGACAGGGGCATCGAACACCGGGGAGCTGTTTTTT.

This clonotype ranks as large. The V and J genes are TRBV12-3 or TRBV12-4 and TRBJ2-7, with 10 bases lining up with TRBD1. V was pared by 4 bases and J by 5 bases, with 8 bases of the junction left unmatched. CDR3 length: 15 residues. CDR3 in amino acids: CASSSRDRGRHEQYF. In DNA form, the CDR3 reads TGTGCCAGCAGTTCGAGGGACAGGGGACGGCACGAGCAGTACTTC.

By proportion, this clonotype is large (0.1 to 1%). The chain recombines TRBV7-2 with TRBJ2-3, with 14 positions matching TRBD2. This CDR3 spans 15 amino acids. Germline loops: CDR1 SGHTA, CDR2 FQGNSA. The V and J ends lost 6 bases and 6 bases, in that order; junction bases with no gene match: 5. The CDR3: CASRGLAGARDTQYF. In DNA form, the CDR3 reads TGTGCCAGCAGGGGACTAGCGGGGGCCAGGGATACGCAGTATTTT.

CDR3 region: CSVGGVGANGPGPQHF. In DNA form, the CDR3 reads TGCAGCGTTGGGGGCGTGGGGGCCAACGGACCTGGGCCCCAGCATTTT. The chain is built from TRBV29-1 and TRBJ1-5; a weak D match, TRBD1 (6 bases). CDR1 and CDR2 from the germline V gene are SQVTM and ANQGSEA. The CDR3 loop spans 16 amino acids. Trimming took off 4 bases at V and 9 bases at J, with 25 bases between the two ends.

This clonotype has only one observation. This chain uses TRBV10-2 with TRBJ2-3; 13 nucleotides align to TRBD2. V gave up 5 bases and J gave up 0 bases; unmatched junction bases: 5. CDR1 WSHSY and CDR2 SAAADI come from the germline V gene. This CDR3 is built from 17 residues. The CDR3 DNA follows: TGCGCCAGCAGTTGGACTAGCGGGAGAGCAAGCACAGATACGCAGTATTTT. Protein sequence: CASSWTSGRASTDTQYF.